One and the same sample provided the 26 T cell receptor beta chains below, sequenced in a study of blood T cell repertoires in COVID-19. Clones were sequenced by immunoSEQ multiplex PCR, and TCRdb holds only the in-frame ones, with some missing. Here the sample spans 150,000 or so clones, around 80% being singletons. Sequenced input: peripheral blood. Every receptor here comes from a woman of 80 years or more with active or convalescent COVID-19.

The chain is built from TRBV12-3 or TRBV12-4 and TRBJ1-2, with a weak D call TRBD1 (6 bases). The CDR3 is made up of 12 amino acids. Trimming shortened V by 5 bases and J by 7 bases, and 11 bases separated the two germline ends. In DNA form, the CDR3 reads TGTGCCAGCAGTAGAGGGACATCTGGCTACACCTTC. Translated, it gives CASSRGTSGYTF.

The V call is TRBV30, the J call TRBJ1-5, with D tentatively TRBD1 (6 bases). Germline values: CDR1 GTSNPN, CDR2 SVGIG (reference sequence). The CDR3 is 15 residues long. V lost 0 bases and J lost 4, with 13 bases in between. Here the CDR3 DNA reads TGTGCCTGGAGTGTTCGGGGGGCCCATAATCAGCCCCAGCATTTT. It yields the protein CAWSVRGAHNQPQHF.

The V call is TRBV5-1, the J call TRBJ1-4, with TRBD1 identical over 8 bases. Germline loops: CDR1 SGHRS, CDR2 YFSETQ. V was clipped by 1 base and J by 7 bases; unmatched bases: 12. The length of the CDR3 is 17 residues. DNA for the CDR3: TGCGCCAGCAGCTTGTCTCAGGGGGCGTCAAGTATTGAAAAACTGTTTTTT. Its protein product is CASSLSQGASSIEKLFF.

The CDR3 coding sequence is TGTGCCAGCAGCTTCCCCCCCGAAAACATTCAGTACTTC. Translating gives CASSFPPENIQYF. The V and J genes are TRBV7-8 and TRBJ2-4; D remains ambiguous. The CDR3 extends over 13 amino acids. The V and J ends lost 3 bases and 5 bases respectively, with 8 bases between them. Germline V lookup: CDR1 SGHVS, CDR2 FQNEAQ.

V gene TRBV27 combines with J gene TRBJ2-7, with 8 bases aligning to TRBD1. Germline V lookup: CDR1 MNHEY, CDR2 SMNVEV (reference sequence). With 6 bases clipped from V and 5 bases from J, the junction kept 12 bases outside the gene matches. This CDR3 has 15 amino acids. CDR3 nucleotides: TGTGCCAGCAGCAGGCTGGACAGGGCTGGCCACGAGCAGTACTTC. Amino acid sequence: CASSRLDRAGHEQYF.

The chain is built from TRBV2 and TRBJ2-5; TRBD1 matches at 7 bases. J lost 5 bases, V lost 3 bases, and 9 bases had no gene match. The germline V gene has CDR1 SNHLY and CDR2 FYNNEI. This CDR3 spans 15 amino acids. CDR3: CASSDSRGQRETQYF. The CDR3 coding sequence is TGTGCCAGCAGTGATAGTAGGGGGCAGAGGGAGACCCAGTACTTC.

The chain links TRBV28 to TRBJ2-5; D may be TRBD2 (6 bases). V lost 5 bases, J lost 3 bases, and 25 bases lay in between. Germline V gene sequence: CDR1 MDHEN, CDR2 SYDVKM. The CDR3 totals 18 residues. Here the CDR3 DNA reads TGTGCCAGCAGTCCGCCTGGATACAGGAGGAGGGTGGAAGAGACCCAGTACTTC. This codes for CASSPPGYRRRVEETQYF.

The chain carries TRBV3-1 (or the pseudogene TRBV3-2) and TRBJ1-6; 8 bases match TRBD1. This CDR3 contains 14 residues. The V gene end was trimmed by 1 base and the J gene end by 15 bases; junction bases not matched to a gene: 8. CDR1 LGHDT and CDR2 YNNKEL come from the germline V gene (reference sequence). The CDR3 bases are TGTGCCAGCAGCCAAGTCGGACAGGGAATAGTCCTCCACTTT. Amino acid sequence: CASSQVGQGIVLHF.

The CDR3 bases are TGTGCCAGCAGCTTGGACCTAGCGGGGAACACAGATACGCAGTATTTT. It yields the protein CASSLDLAGNTDTQYF. This sequence joins TRBV7-9 and TRBJ2-3; TRBD2 agrees at 9 bases. Germline values: CDR1 SEHNR, CDR2 FQNEAQ (reference sequence). This CDR3 is built from 16 residues. Trimming at V came to 3 bases and at J to 2 bases, leaving 6 bases not matched to a gene.

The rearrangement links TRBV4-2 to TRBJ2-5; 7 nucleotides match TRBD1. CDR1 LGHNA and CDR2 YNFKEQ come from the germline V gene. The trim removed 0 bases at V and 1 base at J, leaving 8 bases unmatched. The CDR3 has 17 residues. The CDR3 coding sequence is TGTGCCAGCAGCCAAGAATACGGGACAGTGTCCCAAGAGACCCAGTACTTC. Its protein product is CASSQEYGTVSQETQYF.

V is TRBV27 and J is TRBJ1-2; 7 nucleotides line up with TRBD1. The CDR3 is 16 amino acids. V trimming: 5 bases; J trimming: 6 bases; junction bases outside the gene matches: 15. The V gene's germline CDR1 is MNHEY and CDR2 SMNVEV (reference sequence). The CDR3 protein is CASSPTGTANWDGYTF. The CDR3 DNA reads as TGTGCCAGCAGTCCGACCGGGACAGCCAATTGGGATGGCTACACCTTC.

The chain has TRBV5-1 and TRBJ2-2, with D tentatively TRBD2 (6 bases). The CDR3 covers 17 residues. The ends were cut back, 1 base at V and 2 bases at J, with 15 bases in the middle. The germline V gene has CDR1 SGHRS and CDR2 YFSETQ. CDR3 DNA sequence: TGCGCCAGCAGCTTGACACCGGGACTGAGCAACACCGGGGAGCTGTTTTTT. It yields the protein CASSLTPGLSNTGELFF.

The CDR3 sequence: CASSQYRGPSSYEQYF. The CDR3 coding sequence is TGTGCCAGCAGCCAATACAGGGGCCCTAGCTCCTACGAGCAGTACTTC. This rearrangement joins TRBV3-1 (or the pseudogene TRBV3-2) to TRBJ2-7, with 7 bases fitting TRBD1. The J segment lost 0 bases and the V segment lost 2 bases, leaving 7 bases of the junction unmatched. Germline values: CDR1 LGHDT, CDR2 YNNKEL (reference sequence). This CDR3 has 16 residues.

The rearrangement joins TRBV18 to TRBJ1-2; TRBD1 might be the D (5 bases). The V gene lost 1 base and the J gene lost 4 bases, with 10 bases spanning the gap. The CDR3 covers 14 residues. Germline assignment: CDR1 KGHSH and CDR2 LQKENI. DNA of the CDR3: TGTGCCAGCTCACCACAGGGGTCGGGCTATGGCTACACCTTC. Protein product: CASSPQGSGYGYTF. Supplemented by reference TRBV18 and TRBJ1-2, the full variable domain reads NAGVMQNPRHLVRRRGQEARLRCSPMKGHSHVYWYRQLPEEGLKFMVYLQKENIIDESGMPKERFSAEFPKEGPSILRIQQVVRGDSAAYFCASSPQGSGYGYTFGSGTRLTVV.

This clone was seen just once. The CDR3: CSASTHAGTGNQPQHF. DNA for the CDR3: TGCAGTGCGAGTACCCACGCCGGGACAGGGAATCAGCCCCAGCATTTT. The gene calls are TRBV20-1 and TRBJ1-5; 9 bases are shared with TRBD1. V dropped 6 bases and J dropped 4; count of bases not matched to a gene: 13. The CDR3 runs 16 residues. From germline, CDR1 is DFQATT and CDR2 SNEGSKA (reference sequence).

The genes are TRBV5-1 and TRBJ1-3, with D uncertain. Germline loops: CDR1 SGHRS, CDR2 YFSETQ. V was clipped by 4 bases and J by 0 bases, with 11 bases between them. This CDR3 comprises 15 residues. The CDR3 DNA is TGCGCCAGCAGCCCCGGACTGTCCTCTGGAAACACCATATATTTT. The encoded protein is CASSPGLSSGNTIYF.

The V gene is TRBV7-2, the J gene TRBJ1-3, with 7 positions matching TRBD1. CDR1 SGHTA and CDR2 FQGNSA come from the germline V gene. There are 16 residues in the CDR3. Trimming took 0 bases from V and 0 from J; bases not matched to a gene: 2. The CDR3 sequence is CASSLAGQVSGNTIYF. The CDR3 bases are TGTGCCAGCAGCTTAGCCGGACAGGTCTCTGGAAACACCATATATTTT.

Here the CDR3 reads CATSRGGQGAKNIQYF. The DNA for the CDR3 is TGTGCCACCAGCAGAGGGGGACAGGGAGCCAAAAACATTCAGTACTTC. V and J are TRBV15 and TRBJ2-4; 9 bases are shared with TRBD1. The ends lost 1 base at V and 0 bases at J; junction bases unmatched: 1. Germline values: CDR1 LNHNV, CDR2 YYDKDF (reference sequence). The CDR3 is 16 residues long.

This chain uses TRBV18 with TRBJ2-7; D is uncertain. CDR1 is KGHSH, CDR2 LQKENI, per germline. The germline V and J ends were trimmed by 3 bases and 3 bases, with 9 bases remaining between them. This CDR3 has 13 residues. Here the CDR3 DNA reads TGTGCCAGCTCACCTCTGAGTCTCTACGAGCAGTACTTC. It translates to CASSPLSLYEQYF.

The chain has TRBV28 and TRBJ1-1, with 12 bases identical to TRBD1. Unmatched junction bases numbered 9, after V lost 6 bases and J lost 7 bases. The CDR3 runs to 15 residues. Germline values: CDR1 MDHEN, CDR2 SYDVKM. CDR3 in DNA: TGTGCCAGCAGGTCGGCCGGGACAGGGGGCGTTGAAGCTTTCTTT. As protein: CASRSAGTGGVEAFF. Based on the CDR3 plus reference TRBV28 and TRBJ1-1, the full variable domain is DVKVTQSSRYLVKRTGEKVFLECVQDMDHENMFWYRQDPGLGLRLIYFSYDVKMKEKGDIPEGYSVSREKKERFSLILESASTNQTSMYLCASRSAGTGGVEAFFGQGTRLTVV.

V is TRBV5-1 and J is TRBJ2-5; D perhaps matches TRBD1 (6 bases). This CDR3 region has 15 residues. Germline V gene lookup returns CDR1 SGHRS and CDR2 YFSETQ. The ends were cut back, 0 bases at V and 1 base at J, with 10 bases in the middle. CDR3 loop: CASSLGQDLQETQYF. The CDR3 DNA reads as TGCGCCAGCAGCTTGGGACAGGATCTCCAAGAGACCCAGTACTTC.

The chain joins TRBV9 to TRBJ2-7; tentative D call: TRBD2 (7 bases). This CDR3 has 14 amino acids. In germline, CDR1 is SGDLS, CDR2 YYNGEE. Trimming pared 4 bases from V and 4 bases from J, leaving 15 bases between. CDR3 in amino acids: CASSRTGGFYEQYF. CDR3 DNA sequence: TGTGCCAGCAGCCGCACGGGGGGCTTTTACGAGCAGTACTTC.

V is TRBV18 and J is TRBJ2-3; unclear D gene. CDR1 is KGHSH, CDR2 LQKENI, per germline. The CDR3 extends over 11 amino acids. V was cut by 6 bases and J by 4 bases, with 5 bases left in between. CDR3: CASSRADTQYF. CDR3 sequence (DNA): TGTGCCAGCTCCCGTGCAGATACGCAGTATTTT.

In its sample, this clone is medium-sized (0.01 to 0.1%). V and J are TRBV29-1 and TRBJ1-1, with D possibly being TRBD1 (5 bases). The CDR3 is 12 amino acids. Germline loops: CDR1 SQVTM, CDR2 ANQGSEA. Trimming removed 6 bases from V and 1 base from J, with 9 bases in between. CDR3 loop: CSVWQGNTEAFF. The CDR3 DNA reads TGCAGCGTATGGCAGGGGAACACTGAAGCTTTCTTT.

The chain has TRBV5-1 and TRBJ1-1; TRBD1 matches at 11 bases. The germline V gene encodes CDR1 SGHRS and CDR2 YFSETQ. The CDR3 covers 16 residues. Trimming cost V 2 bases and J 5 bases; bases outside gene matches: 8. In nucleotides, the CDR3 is TGCGCCAGCAGCTTCGGACAGGGGGCTAGAGGTACTGAAGCTTTCTTT. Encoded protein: CASSFGQGARGTEAFF.

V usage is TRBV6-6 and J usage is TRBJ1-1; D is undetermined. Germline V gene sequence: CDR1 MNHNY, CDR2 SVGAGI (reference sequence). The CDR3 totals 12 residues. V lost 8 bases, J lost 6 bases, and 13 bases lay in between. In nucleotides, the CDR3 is TGTGCCAGCTCCGACACTTACGCTGAAGCTTTCTTT. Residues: CASSDTYAEAFF.